This T cell receptor (beta chain) was identified in a study of blood T cell repertoires in COVID-19. Study-wide context: The study drew acute and convalescent COVID-19 samples from the United States, Italy and Spain.

Only in-frame clones appear in the TCRdb table, and some are missing; sequencing was by immunoSEQ multiplex PCR. Seen here are about 87,000 clones, 80% to 90% observed once, and the top ten hold approximately 5.2%. Trimming took 0 bases from V and 6 from J, leaving 13 bases between them. The CDR3 has 14 amino acids. Germline CDR1 reads SGDLS; CDR2 reads YYNGEE. J is TRBJ2-7 and V is TRBV9; weak D call: TRBD1 (5 bases). This TCR was sampled from an elderly woman with active COVID-19. Input material: peripheral blood. This chain's CDR3 is CASSVGSQGGEQYF. DNA for the CDR3: TGTGCCAGCAGCGTAGGGTCCCAGGGCGGCGAGCAGTACTTC.